Below, 27 T cell receptor beta chains from the same sample are listed, as sequenced in a study of regulatory T cells in long-lasting Graves disease. Investigators prepared the TCR beta libraries by applying iRepertoire HTBI primers and Arm-PCR of CDR3 regions. MiXCR, applied by TCRdb to the multiplex PCR reads, yields one record per CDR3 protein. The table shows around 510,000 distinct CDR3 sequences, with under 25% occurring only once. Time point here: persistent/refractory GD, antithyroid drugs over 5 years with positive TRAb. Researchers made the TCR library from RNA that was extracted from PBMCs. Material: peripheral blood mononuclear cells (PBMCs), obtained when the disease was refractory, from a patient treated with antithyroid drugs. The source is a female donor with Graves disease.

The sample holds many counts of this clonotype. The rearrangement links TRBV12-3 or TRBV12-4 to TRBJ2-7; the D gene is possibly TRBD2 (6 bases). This CDR3 contains 14 residues. Trimming shortened V by 5 bases and J by 1 base, and 12 bases separated the two germline ends. The CDR3 coding sequence is TGTGCCAGCAGTCAGGGACTGCCGTCCTACGAGCAGTACTTC. Translating gives CASSQGLPSYEQYF.

This chain links TRBV14 with TRBJ2-4; TRBD2 aligns across 14 bases. CDR3 length: 18 residues. The ends lost 4 bases at V and 5 bases at J; junction bases unmatched: 10. Germline CDR1 reads SGHDN; CDR2 reads FVKESK. CDR3 nucleotide sequence: TGTGCCAGCAGCCCCCGGGGACTAGCGGGAGACTCCCAAAACATTCAGTACTTC. This encodes CASSPRGLAGDSQNIQYF.

This clonotype was counted only a few times. The CDR3 protein is CASSSMTGEKLFF. CDR3 sequence (DNA): TGTGCCAGCAGCTCCATGACCGGTGAAAAACTGTTTTTT. The chain joins TRBV7-9 to TRBJ1-4; D call uncertain. The V gene's germline CDR1 is SEHNR and CDR2 FQNEAQ (reference sequence). The V end lost 4 bases, the J end lost 7 bases, and 10 bases lay between the germline ends. The CDR3 covers 13 residues.

This clonotype was seen many times. The rearrangement links TRBV11-2 to TRBJ2-4, with D hard to call. V was pared by 0 bases and J by 0 bases, with 6 bases between. CDR1 SGHAT and CDR2 FQNNGV come from the germline V gene. This CDR3 comprises 15 residues. The CDR3 is CASSLDGLAKNIQYF. The CDR3 DNA reads as TGTGCCAGCAGCTTAGACGGCTTAGCCAAAAACATTCAGTACTTC.

In this sample, this clonotype turned up many times. The chain joins TRBV30 to TRBJ1-2; D uncertain. This CDR3 has 12 amino acids. Per germline, CDR1 GTSNPN and CDR2 SVGIG (reference sequence). Trimming stripped 3 bases from V and 2 bases from J, with 7 bases between. CDR3 nucleotide sequence: TGTGCCTGGAGCCCGGGGAACTATGGCTACACCTTC. Protein product: CAWSPGNYGYTF.

Ten or more counts support this clonotype. V usage is TRBV19 and J usage is TRBJ2-1; D call uncertain. Trimming took off 0 bases at V and 6 bases at J, with 12 bases between the two ends. This CDR3 comprises 15 residues. The germline CDR1 and CDR2 sequences are LNHDA and SQIVND (reference sequence). This chain's CDR3 is CASSIERGRGNEQFF. The CDR3 coding sequence is TGTGCCAGTAGTATAGAGAGAGGCCGCGGCAATGAGCAGTTCTTC.

The table lists this clonotype with many counts. The chain is built from TRBV6-1 and TRBJ2-7; TRBD2 aligns across 14 bases. J lost 0 bases, V lost 6 bases, and 1 base had no gene match. Germline assignment: CDR1 MNHNS and CDR2 SASEGT. This CDR3 region has 15 residues. In nucleotides, the CDR3 is TGTGCCAGCAGAGGGACTAGCGGGAGCTCCTACGAGCAGTACTTC. Its protein is CASRGTSGSSYEQYF.

The chain is built from TRBV5-1 and TRBJ2-5; D might be TRBD1 or TRBD2, each matching 5 bases. The V end was cut by 5 bases, the J end by 4 bases, with 21 bases between. The germline CDR1 and CDR2 sequences are SGHRS and YFSETQ. This CDR3 has 16 amino acids. CDR3 DNA sequence: TGCGCCAGCAGTTCCAACGGGGACCTCCGCGGAGAGACCCAGTACTTC. Translating gives CASSSNGDLRGETQYF.

The chain couples TRBV29-1 to TRBJ1-1, with D hard to call. The germline V gene encodes CDR1 SQVTM and CDR2 ANQGSEA. V was trimmed by 8 bases and J by 2 bases, leaving 9 bases between them. The CDR3 is 11 residues long. The CDR3, as DNA: TGCAGCCCGCAAACTAACACTGAAGCTTTCTTT. Translating it yields CSPQTNTEAFF.

This clonotype was recorded at least ten times. This chain links TRBV28 with TRBJ2-7; unclear D gene. The CDR3 totals 14 residues. CDR1 and CDR2 (germline): MDHEN, SYDVKM. Trimming removed 1 base at V and 3 bases at J, with 10 bases between. The CDR3 DNA reads TGTGCCAGCAGTTTATTGGGCGGCATCTACGAGCAGTACTTC. Translating gives CASSLLGGIYEQYF. Supplemented by reference TRBV28 and TRBJ2-7, the full variable domain reads DVKVTQSSRYLVKRTGEKVFLECVQDMDHENMFWYRQDPGLGLRLIYFSYDVKMKEKGDIPEGYSVSREKKERFSLILESASTNQTSMYLCASSLLGGIYEQYFGPGTRLTVT.

The genes are TRBV7-9 and TRBJ1-1, with D possibly being TRBD1 (6 bases). CDR3 length equals 17 residues. Germline V gives CDR1 SEHNR, CDR2 FQNEAQ (reference sequence). V was pared by 5 bases and J by 0 bases, with 19 bases between. DNA of the CDR3: TGTGCCAGCAGCCCAGGGACGGGGGCGGCGTTGAACACTGAAGCTTTCTTT. Translation gives CASSPGTGAALNTEAFF.

The V and J genes are TRBV12-3 or TRBV12-4 and TRBJ2-3; a possible D gene is TRBD2 (6 bases). This CDR3 contains 14 residues. The V and J ends lost 6 bases and 6 bases respectively, with 16 bases between them. Here the CDR3 DNA reads TGTGCCAGCAGCGCAGTGGGAGGCCGGGATACGCAGTATTTT. As protein: CASSAVGGRDTQYF.

This clonotype was seen many times. The gene calls are TRBV11-2 and TRBJ2-1, with TRBD2 matching 11 bases. Trimming took 5 bases from V and 8 from J; bases not matched to a gene: 8. Germline CDR1 is SGHAT and CDR2 is FQNNGV. The CDR3 is made up of 15 amino acids. CDR3 sequence: CASSQTSGMVYEQFF. CDR3 in DNA: TGTGCCAGCAGCCAGACTAGCGGGATGGTTTATGAGCAGTTCTTC.

Regarding this clonotype: Given a much more abundant clone one base away, this may be a read error. This rearrangement joins TRBV7-2 to TRBJ1-6; D not resolved. Germline V gene sequence: CDR1 SGHTA, CDR2 FQGNSA. The CDR3 is made up of 14 amino acids. In DNA, the CDR3 is TGTGGCAGCAGCTTATCCCAAGGAGCAGCAACCCTCCACTTT. Encoded protein: CGSSLSQGAATLHF.

This sequence joins TRBV6-5 and TRBJ2-3; D might be TRBD2 (6 bases). The V end lost 2 bases, the J end lost 3 bases, and 15 bases lay between the germline ends. CDR3 length equals 16 residues. Germline V gene lookup returns CDR1 MNHEY and CDR2 SVGAGI. CDR3 sequence: CASSYGPGVGTDTQYF. In DNA, the CDR3 is TGTGCCAGCAGTTACGGTCCGGGAGTTGGAACAGATACGCAGTATTTT.

This clonotype was observed at least ten times. The chain employs TRBV5-1 and TRBJ1-5, with D tentatively TRBD1 (5 bases). Germline loops: CDR1 SGHRS, CDR2 YFSETQ. V was cut by 4 bases and J by 3 bases, with 14 bases left in between. The CDR3 contains 15 residues. CDR3 in DNA: TGCGCCAGCAGCCTCTCACCAGGGCTCAATCAGCCCCAGCATTTT. It encodes CASSLSPGLNQPQHF.

Written as DNA, the CDR3 is TGTGCCAGCAGTCCACAGGGGGCCCAGCCCCAGCATTTT. Its translation: CASSPQGAQPQHF. The gene calls are TRBV7-2 and TRBJ1-5, with 9 positions matching TRBD1. The CDR3 extends over 13 amino acids. Unmatched junction bases numbered 4, after V lost 6 bases and J lost 7 bases. CDR1 is SGHTA and CDR2 is FQGNSA in the germline V gene.

This clonotype was seen a few times. This chain uses TRBV6-1 with TRBJ2-7, with D perhaps TRBD1 (6 bases). Germline CDR1 MNHNS, CDR2 SASEGT. The V end was cut by 4 bases, the J end by 3 bases, with 13 bases between. The CDR3 is made up of 14 amino acids. This chain's CDR3 is CASSAGRGGYEQYF. The CDR3 region has the DNA TGTGCCAGCAGTGCGGGCAGGGGTGGCTACGAGCAGTACTTC.

The table lists this clonotype with many counts. The V and J genes are TRBV6-1 and TRBJ2-2, with TRBD2 matching 13 bases. CDR3 length equals 18 residues. After removal of 4 bases from V and 1 base from J, the junction contained 6 bases not matched to a gene. Germline CDR1 and CDR2: MNHNS and SASEGT. CDR3 sequence (DNA): TGTGCCAGCAGTGGTCCGGGACTAGCGGGATGGAACACCGGGGAGCTGTTTTTT. Its protein is CASSGPGLAGWNTGELFF.

This clonotype was recorded many times. J is TRBJ1-2 and V is TRBV28; 8 bases are shared with TRBD1. The length of the CDR3 is 16 residues. Germline V CDR1 and CDR2: MDHEN, SYDVKM. V lost 8 bases and J lost 4; bases outside the gene matches: 15. This CDR3 reads CASQVPRTGPSYGYTF. CDR3 nucleotide sequence: TGTGCCAGCCAGGTCCCGAGGACAGGGCCTAGCTATGGCTACACCTTC.

Many counts were recorded for this clonotype. The chain carries TRBV6-5 and TRBJ2-7; a weak D match, TRBD1 (6 bases). The germline gives CDR1 MNHEY, CDR2 SVGAGI. The CDR3 loop spans 15 amino acids. V shed 2 bases and J shed 1 base, with 12 bases lying between them. The CDR3 coding sequence is TGTGCCAGCAGTTACGGGACGCAGGGGTCCTACGAGCAGTACTTC. Its translation: CASSYGTQGSYEQYF.

The chain carries TRBV5-1 and TRBJ2-7; D uncertain. The V gene lost 5 bases and the J gene lost 4 bases, with 13 bases spanning the gap. Germline CDR1 and CDR2: SGHRS and YFSETQ. The CDR3 totals 13 residues. CDR3 sequence reads: CASSYPGNYEQYF. The CDR3 DNA is TGCGCCAGCAGTTATCCGGGCAATTACGAGCAGTACTTC.

This clonotype was seen only a few times. The chain employs TRBV6-9 and TRBJ2-7; weak D call: TRBD2 (6 bases). Trimming cost V 2 bases and J 7 bases, with 12 bases left between them. CDR3 length equals 13 residues. Germline V gene sequence: CDR1 MNHGY, CDR2 SVAAGI. The CDR3 DNA follows: TGTGCCAGCAGTTATCTGTGGGGAGGTGAGCAGTACTTC. It yields the protein CASSYLWGGEQYF.

Ten or more counts support this clonotype. V and J are TRBV24-1 and TRBJ1-1; D may be TRBD1 (6 bases). The germline gives CDR1 KGHDR, CDR2 SFDVKD. The CDR3 length is 14 residues. V was trimmed by 7 bases and J by 4 bases, leaving 15 bases between them. CDR3 protein: CATRGGAKATEAFF. CDR3 nucleotide sequence: TGTGCCACCAGAGGGGGGGCGAAGGCCACTGAAGCTTTCTTT.

This clonotype was observed many times. V gene TRBV28 combines with J gene TRBJ2-6; D is uncertain. The V end was cut by 6 bases, the J end by 4 bases, with 10 bases between. This CDR3 is 14 amino acids long. Germline lookup yields CDR1 MDHEN and CDR2 SYDVKM. The CDR3 DNA reads TGTGCCAGCAGCCAATCTTACGGGGCCAACGTCCTGACTTTC. Protein: CASSQSYGANVLTF.

The CDR3 DNA is TGTGCCAGCAGTAGGCCTCCGGGACAGGGGGTCGGCAATGAGCAGTTCTTC. Its protein is CASSRPPGQGVGNEQFF. The rearrangement joins TRBV6-1 to TRBJ2-1, with 11 bases identical to TRBD1. The CDR3 has 17 amino acids. With 5 bases clipped from V and 6 bases from J, the junction kept 12 bases outside the gene matches. Germline V gene data show CDR1 as MNHNS and CDR2 as SASEGT.

This rearrangement joins TRBV4-3 to TRBJ2-7, with no clear D. CDR1 LGHNA and CDR2 YSLEER come from the germline V gene. The CDR3 spans 13 residues. V lost 0 bases and J 5 bases, leaving 8 bases between the germline ends. The CDR3 nucleotides read TGCGCCAGCAGCCAAGATCTTGGGGACGAGCAGTACTTC. Encoded protein: CASSQDLGDEQYF.